These 18 T cell receptor beta chains originate from one sample sequenced in a study of cytomegalovirus exposure and HLA in healthy donors (dated by TCRdb to between 2016 and 2019). The library was made by the immunoSEQ multiplex PCR assay. A mixture of 60 forward primers for TCR Vbeta segments and 13 reverse primers for TCR Jbeta segments was used in the multiplex PCR. Imported from immuneACCESS, the table was reduced by TCRdb to in-frame sequences with V and J called. These copies leave out some clones; in studies compared against another copy, an unresolved V gene accounts for under half, and the cause of the remainder is not known. The sample contains fewer than 140,000 clones, approximately 70% of them found a single time. The ten most abundant clones make up 0.65% to 0.85% of the sample. The material sequenced was PBMCs. These receptors were collected from a boy aged 10-17 years in good health and CMV-seronegative.

The gene calls are TRBV7-9 and TRBJ1-1; no clear D gene. V was trimmed by 3 bases and J by 3 bases, leaving 11 bases between them. Germline CDR1 SEHNR, CDR2 FQNEAQ (reference sequence). This CDR3 is 14 amino acids long. In nucleotides, the CDR3 is TGTGCCAGCAGCTTCGCCCTCGGGGACACTGAAGCTTTCTTT. Amino acids: CASSFALGDTEAFF. Drawing the rest from reference TRBV7-9 and TRBJ1-1, the complete variable domain is DTGVSQNPRHKITKRGQNVTFRCDPISEHNRLYWYRQTLGQGPEFLTYFQNEAQLEKSRLLSDRFSAERPKGSFSTLEIQRTEQGDSAMYLCASSFALGDTEAFFGQGTRLTVV.

The V and J genes are TRBV6-5 and TRBJ2-7; D might be TRBD2 (6 bases). Looked up from germline, CDR1 is MNHEY and CDR2 is SVGAGI. With 7 bases removed from V and 4 bases from J, the gap between germline ends came to 20 bases. CDR3 length: 15 amino acids. The CDR3 protein is CASIAPGLGIYEQYF. The CDR3 DNA reads as TGTGCCAGCATCGCCCCGGGACTGGGAATATACGAGCAGTACTTC.

The chain has TRBV6-5 and TRBJ2-7; the match to TRBD2 covers 13 bases. The V gene's germline CDR1 is MNHEY and CDR2 SVGAGI. CDR3 length: 13 residues. With V trimmed by 10 bases and J by 3 bases, 3 bases remained unmatched. CDR3 nucleotide sequence: TGTGCCACCCGGACTAGCGGGAGCTACGAGCAGTACTTC. Its protein is CATRTSGSYEQYF.

In its sample, this clone was seen a few times. The rearrangement joins TRBV2 to TRBJ2-7, with D maybe TRBD2 (6 bases). Deletions cut 7 bases from V and 3 bases from J, with 16 bases between. The CDR3 is made up of 14 amino acids. Germline V CDR1 and CDR2: SNHLY, FYNNEI. The CDR3, as DNA: TGTGCCAGCAAATTTCGGGAGACCCTCTACGAGCAGTACTTC. Translation: CASKFRETLYEQYF.

The gene calls are TRBV2 and TRBJ1-1; D may be TRBD1 (5 bases). Germline loops: CDR1 SNHLY, CDR2 FYNNEI. The CDR3 contains 12 residues. Trimming cost V 11 bases and J 5 bases, with 15 bases left between them. The CDR3 DNA is TGTGCCGGGGGTGCGGGGCGGACTGAAGCTTTCTTT. It yields the protein CAGGAGRTEAFF.

The genes are TRBV7-9 and TRBJ2-3; no firm D call. The V gene lost 5 bases and the J gene lost 0 bases, with 18 bases spanning the gap. This CDR3 has 17 residues. In germline, CDR1 is SEHNR, CDR2 FQNEAQ (reference sequence). The CDR3 DNA reads as TGTGCCAGCAGCCCGTTCTTCAGTGTCCAAAGCACAGATACGCAGTATTTT. Translating gives CASSPFFSVQSTDTQYF.

This clone was seen only once. The chain carries TRBV28 and TRBJ1-5, with D perhaps matching TRBD1 (6 bases). V gave up 6 bases and J gave up 5 bases, with 11 bases separating them. The CDR3 runs to 13 residues. CDR1 MDHEN and CDR2 SYDVKM come from the germline V gene. The CDR3 loop reads CASRTGTYQPQHF. The CDR3 DNA reads TGTGCCAGCAGAACAGGGACCTATCAGCCCCAGCATTTT.

This clone was detected once. The chain uses TRBV28 and TRBJ1-2; 7 bases fit TRBD1. Germline-derived CDR1 and CDR2 are MDHEN and SYDVKM. V lost 2 bases, J lost 4 bases, and 10 bases stayed unmatched. The CDR3 sequence is 16 residues long. The CDR3: CASSLRFPGTAYGYTF. Here the CDR3 DNA reads TGTGCCAGCAGTTTAAGGTTCCCCGGGACAGCCTATGGCTACACCTTC.

For the CDR3, the DNA is TGCGCCAGCAGCTTGTCGCAAGGGGACACTGAAGCTTTCTTT. Its translation: CASSLSQGDTEAFF. This sequence joins TRBV5-1 and TRBJ1-1; a possible D gene is TRBD1 (5 bases). Germline CDR1 reads SGHRS; CDR2 reads YFSETQ. V gave up 1 base and J gave up 3 bases, with 10 bases separating them. This CDR3 has 14 residues.

The gene calls are TRBV19 and TRBJ1-5, with D perhaps TRBD1 (5 bases). V shed 1 base and J shed 4 bases, with 11 bases lying between them. CDR1 and CDR2 from the germline V gene are LNHDA and SQIVND (reference sequence). The CDR3 has 15 amino acids. The CDR3 loop is CASSIVPGTNQPQHF. In nucleotides, the CDR3 is TGTGCCAGTAGTATAGTTCCAGGGACTAATCAGCCCCAGCATTTT.

There are a few counts of this clone. The CDR3 DNA is TGTGCTAGTGGTTTGCAGGGGGCGAGGTATCAGCCCCAGCATTTT. It yields the protein CASGLQGARYQPQHF. The chain has TRBV12-5 and TRBJ1-5; 8 bases fit TRBD1. The CDR3 is 15 residues long. V shed 2 bases, J shed 5 bases, and the junction held 5 bases outside the gene matches. Germline V gene lookup returns CDR1 LGHNT and CDR2 FRNRAP.

The V gene is TRBV30, the J gene TRBJ2-2, with D perhaps TRBD2 (6 bases). From germline, CDR1 is GTSNPN and CDR2 SVGIG (reference sequence). V was cut by 3 bases and J by 5 bases, with 10 bases left in between. This CDR3 has 13 residues. The CDR3 DNA reads as TGTGCCTGGAGCGGGAGCAGTACCGGGGAGCTGTTTTTT. Protein product: CAWSGSSTGELFF.

The V call is TRBV7-3, the J call TRBJ2-1; D perhaps matches TRBD2 (7 bases). From germline, CDR1 is SGHTA and CDR2 FQGTGA. CDR3 length equals 14 residues. The V end lost 3 bases, the J end lost 8 bases, and 14 bases lay between the germline ends. The CDR3 sequence is CASSFRGGLDEQFF. The CDR3 region has the DNA TGTGCCAGCAGCTTTAGGGGGGGCCTGGATGAGCAGTTCTTC.

As DNA, the CDR3 is TGTGCCAGCAGTAGGGACAGTGCATACACTGAAGCTTTCTTT. This codes for CASSRDSAYTEAFF. The J gene is TRBJ1-1, the V gene TRBV6-1; 7 bases are shared with TRBD1. This CDR3 is 14 amino acids long. From germline, CDR1 is MNHNS and CDR2 SASEGT. The V and J ends lost 5 bases and 3 bases, in that order; junction bases with no gene match: 6.

This clone was counted between two and nine times. This chain connects TRBV27 to TRBJ1-5, with D maybe TRBD1 (6 bases). The CDR3 totals 14 residues. CDR1 is MNHEY and CDR2 is SMNVEV in the germline V gene (reference sequence). Trimming took 6 bases from V and 5 from J, leaving 14 bases between them. This chain's CDR3 is CASRGSQGYQPQHF. DNA of the CDR3: TGTGCCAGCAGAGGGTCACAGGGATATCAGCCCCAGCATTTT.

This clone occurred a few times. This chain links TRBV15 with TRBJ1-6; TRBD1 matches at 10 bases. Germline CDR1 and CDR2: LNHNV and YYDKDF (reference sequence). Germline trimming cut 0 bases from V and 8 bases from J; bases unmatched to any gene: 7. The CDR3 sequence is 17 residues long. The CDR3 DNA is TGTGCCACCAGCAGAGATTCTGAGGGGACAGGGGATTCACCCCTCCACTTT. Protein product: CATSRDSEGTGDSPLHF.

This clone was detected only a few times. The CDR3 region is CASSVGGGSSYEQYF. The CDR3 DNA reads TGTGCCAGCAGTGTAGGCGGCGGTAGCTCCTACGAGCAGTACTTC. The chain links TRBV6-4 to TRBJ2-7; D not resolved. The CDR3 spans 15 residues. Per the germline V gene, CDR1 is MRHNA and CDR2 is SNTAGT. Trimming took off 4 bases at V and 0 bases at J, with 13 bases between the two ends.

This sequence joins TRBV6-4 and TRBJ1-2; possibly TRBD1 for D (5 bases). This CDR3 spans 14 amino acids. CDR1 MRHNA and CDR2 SNTAGT come from the germline V gene. The V gene lost 11 bases and the J gene lost 0 bases, with 16 bases spanning the gap. CDR3 region: CARGVPTPNYGYTF. CDR3 nucleotides: TGTGCCCGGGGGGTCCCTACTCCTAACTATGGCTACACCTTC.